The present TCR beta chain was sequenced within a study of T-cell memory formation after mild COVID-19. Whole-study context: Across donors, TCR clusters were largely donor specific. Study-level findings and limits: Clones shrinking from day 15 to 85 showed even CD4/CD8 mixes; later expanders tilted CD4+.

The CDR3 runs 15 residues. Germline V gives CDR1 PRHDT, CDR2 FYEKMQ (reference sequence). The ends lost 5 bases at V and 7 bases at J; junction bases unmatched: 7. With regard to this clonotype: Its antigen is as yet unknown.

TCRalpha and TCRbeta libraries used 5'RACE with constant-segment primers and UMIs. TCRdb re-called the 5' RACE reads through MiXCR, storing one row per CDR3 protein. The sample has about 400,000 distinct CDR3 sequences, 16% seen once. The clonotype was recovered from a man younger than 35 who had mild COVID-19 (a few samples of this study predate the infection). Cell type and time point are not known. The V and J genes are TRBV13 and TRBJ1-6, with TRBD1 identical over 8 bases. Sequencing was performed on PBMCs or a T cell subset sorted from them (not recorded which). CDR3 residues: CASSPSTGGNSPLHF. The CDR3 coding sequence is TGTGCCAGCAGCCCCTCAACAGGGGGAAATTCACCCCTCCACTTT.